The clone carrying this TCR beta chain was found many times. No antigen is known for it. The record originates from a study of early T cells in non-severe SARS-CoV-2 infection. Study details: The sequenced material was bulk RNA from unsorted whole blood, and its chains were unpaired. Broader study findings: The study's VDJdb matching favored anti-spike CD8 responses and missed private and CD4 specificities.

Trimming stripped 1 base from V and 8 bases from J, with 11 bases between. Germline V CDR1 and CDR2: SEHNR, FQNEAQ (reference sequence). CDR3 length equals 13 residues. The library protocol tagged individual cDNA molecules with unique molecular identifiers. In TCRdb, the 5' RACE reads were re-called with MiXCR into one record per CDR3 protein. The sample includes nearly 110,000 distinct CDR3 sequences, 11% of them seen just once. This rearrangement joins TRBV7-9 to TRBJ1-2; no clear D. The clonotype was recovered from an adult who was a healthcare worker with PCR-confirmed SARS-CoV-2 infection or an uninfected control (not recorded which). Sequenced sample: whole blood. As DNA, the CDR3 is TGTGCCAGCAGCTTAGTGCTTGAGAGCGGCTACACCTTC. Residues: CASSLVLESGYTF.